Each of the 3 T cell receptor beta chains below was sequenced from the same sample in a study of shared clonotypes between healthy human individuals. Repertoires were generated with immunoSEQ multiplex PCR, while TCRdb's copy carries only in-frame clones and drops some. The sample has fewer than 2.5 million clones, over 85% seen once. Specimen: naive CD4+ T cells from PBMCs. The subset is: CD45RA+ positively selected. The receptor source for this set is a man younger than 35 in good health. Some clones in this sample may be carry-over from other donors' samples.

This rearrangement joins TRBV5-5 to TRBJ2-2; a possible D gene is TRBD2 (5 bases). Germline V gene sequence: CDR1 SGHKS, CDR2 YYEKEE (reference sequence). The CDR3 is 16 amino acids. Trimming took off 2 bases at V and 5 bases at J, with 16 bases between the two ends. CDR3 loop: CASSFAQIPGTGELFF. The DNA for the CDR3 is TGTGCCAGCAGCTTCGCCCAGATACCGGGGACCGGGGAGCTGTTTTTT.

As for this clone: Other DNA sequences in this sample translate to the same CDR3. The rearrangement joins TRBV5-1 to TRBJ2-7; 12 bases match TRBD2. CDR3 size: 16 residues. V shed 0 bases and J 1 base; nucleotides not matched to a gene: 2. The germline CDR1 and CDR2 sequences are SGHRS and YFSETQ. Written as DNA, the CDR3 is TGCGCCAGCAGCTTGGGGACTAGCGGGACATCCTACGAGCAGTACTTC. This translates into CASSLGTSGTSYEQYF. Filled out from reference TRBV5-1 and TRBJ2-7, the complete variable domain reads KAGVTQTPRYLIKTRGQQVTLSCSPISGHRSVSWYQQTPGQGLQFLFEYFSETQRNKGNFPGRFSGRQFSNSRSEMNVSTLELGDSALYLCASSLGTSGTSYEQYFGPGTRLTVT.

On this clone: This specimen includes other DNA sequences encoding the same CDR3. J is TRBJ1-1 and V is TRBV28, with no clear D. Germline loops: CDR1 MDHEN, CDR2 SYDVKM. Trimming removed 3 bases from V and 1 base from J, with 9 bases in between. CDR3 length: 14 amino acids. The CDR3 sequence is CASSLGRRNTEAFF. The CDR3 nucleotides read TGTGCCAGCAGTTTGGGCCGTCGGAACACTGAAGCTTTCTTT.